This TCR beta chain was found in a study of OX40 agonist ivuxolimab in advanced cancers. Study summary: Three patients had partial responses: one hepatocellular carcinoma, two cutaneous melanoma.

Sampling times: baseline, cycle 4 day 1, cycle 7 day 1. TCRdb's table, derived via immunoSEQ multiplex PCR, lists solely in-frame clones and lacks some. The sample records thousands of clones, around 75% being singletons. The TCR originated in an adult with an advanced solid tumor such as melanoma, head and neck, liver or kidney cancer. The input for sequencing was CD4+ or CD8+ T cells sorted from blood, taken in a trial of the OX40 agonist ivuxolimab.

The CDR3 DNA sequence: TGTGCCAGCAGCCAACAACAGGAAACCTACGAGCAGTACTTC. Its translation is CASSQQQETYEQYF. The chain joins TRBV4-2 to TRBJ2-7; tentatively, D is TRBD1 (5 bases). From germline, CDR1 is LGHNA and CDR2 YNFKEQ. Between the trimmed V and J ends, which lost 2 bases and 2 bases, there was a span of 10 bases. CDR3 length: 14 amino acids.